The 14 T cell receptor beta chains listed next were all sequenced from one sample in a study of blood T cell repertoires in COVID-19. Data came from immunoSEQ multiplex PCR; TCRdb stores just in-frame clones and leaves some out. The sample has 150,000 to 200,000 clones; around nine tenths are singletons. The sample consisted of peripheral blood. These receptors were taken from a human donor in a cohort sampled during active COVID-19.

V is TRBV19 and J is TRBJ2-1, with a tentative D call TRBD2 (5 bases). This CDR3 region has 13 residues. Germline CDR1 and CDR2: LNHDA and SQIVND (reference sequence). Trimming took 5 bases from V and 4 from J, leaving 9 bases between them. The DNA of the CDR3 is TGTGCCAGTAGTTCACGGGGATACAATGAGCAGTTCTTC. Encoded protein: CASSSRGYNEQFF. The entire variable domain, with the rest obtained from reference TRBV19 and TRBJ2-1, is as follows: DGGITQSPKYLFRKEGQNVTLSCEQNLNHDAMYWYRQDPGQGLRLIYYSQIVNDFQKGDIAEGYSVSREKKESFPLTVTSAQKNPTAFYLCASSSRGYNEQFFGPGTRLTVL.

This chain joins TRBV24-1 and TRBJ2-3, with 9 bases that match TRBD2. This CDR3 is built from 16 residues. With 3 bases clipped from V and 2 bases from J, the junction kept 5 bases outside the gene matches. Germline V gene data show CDR1 as KGHDR and CDR2 as SFDVKD. DNA of the CDR3: TGTGCCACCAGTGATGGTAGCGGGAGTATCACAGATACGCAGTATTTT. The encoded protein is CATSDGSGSITDTQYF.

This chain uses TRBV20-1 with TRBJ1-3; D is possibly TRBD1 (6 bases). V was pared by 6 bases and J by 0 bases, with 12 bases between. CDR1 and CDR2 from the germline V gene are DFQATT and SNEGSKA (reference sequence). The CDR3 extends over 14 amino acids. CDR3 sequence: CSASRDNSGNTIYF. DNA for the CDR3: TGCAGTGCAAGTCGGGACAACTCTGGAAACACCATATATTTT.

The CDR3 DNA reads TGTGCCAGCCGGCGTGCGGGGAACACTGAAGCTTTCTTT. This gives the protein CASRRAGNTEAFF. The chain is built from TRBV6-5 and TRBJ1-1, with D unresolved. The V end was cut by 8 bases, the J end by 1 base, with 11 bases between. CDR1 is MNHEY, CDR2 SVGAGI, per germline. The CDR3 has 13 residues.

The chain carries TRBV5-6 and TRBJ2-7; D is unclear. This CDR3 contains 13 residues. The V end lost 2 bases, the J end lost 7 bases, and 13 bases lay between the germline ends. The germline V gene encodes CDR1 SGHDT and CDR2 YYEEEE. CDR3 loop: CASSFRSSWEQYF. The CDR3 DNA reads TGTGCCAGCAGCTTTAGAAGCTCGTGGGAGCAGTACTTC.

The chain carries TRBV29-1 and TRBJ2-1; TRBD2 agrees at 16 bases. CDR3 size: 21 residues. J lost 4 bases, V lost 0 bases, and 15 bases had no gene match. Germline CDR1 is SQVTM and CDR2 is ANQGSEA. CDR3 protein: CSVEEFGTSGGAVSGYNEQFF. CDR3 sequence (DNA): TGCAGCGTTGAAGAATTTGGGACTAGCGGGGGGGCTGTCTCTGGTTACAATGAGCAGTTCTTC.

The rearrangement links TRBV7-6 to TRBJ2-1; 7 nucleotides line up with TRBD1. The germline CDR1 and CDR2 sequences are SGHVS and FNYEAQ. V shed 8 bases and J 0 bases; nucleotides not matched to a gene: 4. The CDR3 extends over 14 amino acids. The CDR3 is CASSTGSSYNEQFF. The CDR3 DNA follows: TGTGCCAGCTCGACAGGGAGCTCCTACAATGAGCAGTTCTTC.

The gene calls are TRBV28 and TRBJ2-1, with 9 bases matching TRBD2. Germline V CDR1 and CDR2: MDHEN, SYDVKM. The length of the CDR3 is 15 residues. Trimming cost V 2 bases and J 4 bases; bases outside gene matches: 3. The CDR3 DNA follows: TGTGCCAGCAGTTTAGCTAGCGGGACTTACAATGAGCAGTTCTTC. It codes for CASSLASGTYNEQFF.

The CDR3 nucleotides read TGTGCCAGCAGTTTATCGGACAACTCCTATAATTCACCCCTCCACTTT. Its translation: CASSLSDNSYNSPLHF. The chain uses TRBV27 and TRBJ1-6; TRBD1 is a possible D gene (5 bases). V was cut by 0 bases and J by 0 bases, with 6 bases left in between. The CDR3 extends over 16 amino acids. Germline assignment: CDR1 MNHEY and CDR2 SMNVEV (reference sequence).

The chain combines TRBV11-2 with TRBJ2-7; D unresolved. Germline lookup yields CDR1 SGHAT and CDR2 FQNNGV. Trimming cost V 0 bases and J 6 bases, with 9 bases left between them. There are 13 residues in the CDR3. This chain's CDR3 is CASSLDRLAEQYF. DNA of the CDR3: TGTGCCAGCAGCTTAGATCGTTTGGCCGAGCAGTACTTC.

The chain couples TRBV3-1 (or the pseudogene TRBV3-2) to TRBJ2-3; TRBD2 agrees at 10 bases. This CDR3 has 15 residues. V trimming: 5 bases; J trimming: 0 bases; junction bases outside the gene matches: 2. CDR1 and CDR2 from the germline V gene are LGHDT and YNNKEL (reference sequence). In DNA, the CDR3 is TGTGCCAGCAGCACACTAGCGGGGAGCACAGATACGCAGTATTTT. Amino acid sequence: CASSTLAGSTDTQYF.

This chain links TRBV11-3 with TRBJ2-5; D perhaps matches TRBD2 (6 bases). Germline-derived CDR1 and CDR2 are SGHNT and YENEEA. CDR3 length: 13 residues. Trimming left V 5 bases short and J 2 bases short, with 9 bases between. DNA for the CDR3: TGTGCCAGCAGCATTAGCGGTCAAGAGACCCAGTACTTC. This translates into CASSISGQETQYF.

The rearrangement links TRBV6-5 to TRBJ2-7, with 9 bases aligning to TRBD1. The CDR3 covers 15 residues. V dropped 7 bases and J dropped 0; count of bases not matched to a gene: 7. Germline CDR1 reads MNHEY; CDR2 reads SVGAGI. As DNA, the CDR3 is TGTGCCAGCAAGCCGACAGGGGGGAGCTCCTACGAGCAGTACTTC. Amino acids: CASKPTGGSSYEQYF.

This clone has a handful of counts. The CDR3 protein is CASSQSYSPYEQYF. The CDR3 DNA follows: TGTGCCAGCAGCCAAAGTTACAGTCCCTACGAGCAGTACTTC. The rearrangement uses TRBV3-1 (or the pseudogene TRBV3-2) and TRBJ2-7; no reliable D call. Germline CDR1 and CDR2: LGHDT and YNNKEL (reference sequence). This CDR3 is built from 14 residues. Between the trimmed V and J ends, which lost 2 bases and 2 bases, there was a span of 10 bases.